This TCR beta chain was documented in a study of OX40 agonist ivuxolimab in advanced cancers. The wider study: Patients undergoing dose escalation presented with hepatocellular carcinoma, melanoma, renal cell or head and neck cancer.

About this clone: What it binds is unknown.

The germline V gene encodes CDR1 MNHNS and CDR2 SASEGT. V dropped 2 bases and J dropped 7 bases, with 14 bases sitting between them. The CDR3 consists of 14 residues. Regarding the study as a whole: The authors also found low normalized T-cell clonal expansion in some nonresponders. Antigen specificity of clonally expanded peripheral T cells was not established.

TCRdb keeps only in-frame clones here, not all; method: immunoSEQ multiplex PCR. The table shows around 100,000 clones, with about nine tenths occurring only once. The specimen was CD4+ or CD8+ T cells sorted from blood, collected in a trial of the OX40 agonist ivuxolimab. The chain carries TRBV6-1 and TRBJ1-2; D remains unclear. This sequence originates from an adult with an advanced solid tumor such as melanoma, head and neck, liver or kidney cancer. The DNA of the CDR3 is TGTGCCAGCAGTGAATCGGGTAGCCAGTCTGGCTACACCTTC. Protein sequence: CASSESGSQSGYTF.